This TCR beta chain was sequenced for a study of T cell responses to AZD1222 COVID-19 vaccine. Study findings and constraints: Spike-wide vaccine-associated CD4 TCRs dominated at 160-218 and 743-854.

On this clone: Its antigen is undetermined.

TCRdb keeps only in-frame clones here, not all; method: immunoSEQ multiplex PCR. This table has some 150,000 clones, more than 80% appearing once. There are 14 residues in the CDR3. Per germline, CDR1 MNHEY and CDR2 SVGAGI. The V end was cut by 2 bases, the J end by 2 bases, with 7 bases between. The TCR comes from an adult in good health. This chain joins TRBV6-5 and TRBJ1-3, with D possibly matching TRBD1 (5 bases). The sequences come from peripheral blood, collected on day 0 of MenACWY control vaccination. The CDR3 sequence: CASSYGTPGNTIYF. The CDR3 nucleotides are TGTGCCAGCAGTTACGGGACGCCTGGAAACACCATATATTTT.